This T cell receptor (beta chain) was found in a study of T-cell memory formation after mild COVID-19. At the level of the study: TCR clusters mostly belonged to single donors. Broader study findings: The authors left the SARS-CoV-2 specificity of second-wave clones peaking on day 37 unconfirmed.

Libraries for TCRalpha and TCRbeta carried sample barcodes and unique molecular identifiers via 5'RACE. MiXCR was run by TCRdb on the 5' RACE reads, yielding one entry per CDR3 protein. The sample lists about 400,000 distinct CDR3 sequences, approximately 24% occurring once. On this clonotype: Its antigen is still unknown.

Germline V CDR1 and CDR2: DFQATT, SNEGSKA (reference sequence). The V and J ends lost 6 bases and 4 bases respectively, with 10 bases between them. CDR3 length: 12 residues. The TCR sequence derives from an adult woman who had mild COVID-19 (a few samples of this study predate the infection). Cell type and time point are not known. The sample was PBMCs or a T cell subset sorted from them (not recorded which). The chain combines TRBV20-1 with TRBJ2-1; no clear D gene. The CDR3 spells CSATRQYNEQFF. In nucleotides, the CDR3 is TGCAGTGCCACCAGACAATACAATGAGCAGTTCTTC.